Each of the 7 T cell receptor beta chains below was sequenced from the same sample in a study of STAT5B mutations in CD4+ large granular lymphocyte leukemia. Assay used: immunoSEQ multiplex PCR; TCRdb lists only in-frame clones, some missing. The table has 25,000 to 35,000 clones, roughly 80% seen once. Sequencing was done on a sample of CD4+ T cells from blood buffy coats. The source of these receptors is a human donor in good health.

This rearrangement joins TRBV2 to TRBJ1-4; TRBD1 agrees at 8 bases. This CDR3 is built from 15 residues. Germline V gives CDR1 SNHLY, CDR2 FYNNEI. V shed 7 bases and J 10 bases; nucleotides not matched to a gene: 14. CDR3 bases: TGTGCCAGCAAGACCATCAGGGGGCAAATAGGAAAACTGTTTTTT. As protein: CASKTIRGQIGKLFF.

The gene calls are TRBV11-2 and TRBJ1-6; a weak D match, TRBD1 (5 bases). V lost 0 bases and J lost 10, with 16 bases in between. This CDR3 comprises 16 residues. Germline V gene data show CDR1 as SGHAT and CDR2 as FQNNGV. The CDR3 sequence is CASSLENPGLGSPLHF. The CDR3 DNA follows: TGTGCCAGCAGCTTAGAAAATCCAGGGCTTGGGTCACCCCTCCACTTT.

The J gene is TRBJ2-2, the V gene TRBV11-3; D ambiguous. Germline lookup yields CDR1 SGHNT and CDR2 YENEEA. The CDR3 covers 13 residues. The V and J ends lost 5 bases and 6 bases respectively, with 10 bases between them. CDR3 amino acids: CASSTQRSGELFF. The CDR3 coding sequence is TGTGCCAGCAGCACCCAAAGGTCCGGGGAGCTGTTTTTT.

The V gene is TRBV5-1, the J gene TRBJ2-5; the D gene could be TRBD1 or TRBD2 (5 bases each). Trimming cost V 0 bases and J 2 bases, with 14 bases left between them. CDR1 is SGHRS and CDR2 is YFSETQ in the germline V gene. The CDR3 spans 16 residues. The CDR3 sequence: CASSLATGTGQETQYF. CDR3 bases: TGCGCCAGCAGCTTGGCCACGGGGACGGGGCAAGAGACCCAGTACTTC. The variable domain in full, with the rest retrieved from reference TRBV5-1 and TRBJ2-5, is KAGVTQTPRYLIKTRGQQVTLSCSPISGHRSVSWYQQTPGQGLQFLFEYFSETQRNKGNFPGRFSGRQFSNSRSEMNVSTLELGDSALYLCASSLATGTGQETQYFGPGTRLLVL.

A remark on this clone: An end of the junction differs from the germline gene, which may be a read error. The chain has TRBV5-6 and TRBJ2-2; 8 bases are shared with TRBD1. This CDR3 is built from 14 residues. The germline gives CDR1 SGHDT, CDR2 YYEEEE. The CDR3 loop reads CASRLDRDTGELFF. The CDR3 DNA follows: TGTGCCAGCAGATTGGACAGGGACACCGGGGAGCTGTTTTTT.

The chain couples TRBV10-3 to TRBJ1-5; no definite D call. Germline loops: CDR1 ENHRY, CDR2 SYGVKD. The CDR3 extends over 13 amino acids. Trimming took off 0 bases at V and 6 bases at J, with 6 bases between the two ends. CDR3 sequence: CAISESRSQPQHF. CDR3 DNA sequence: TGTGCCATCAGTGAGTCGAGGAGTCAGCCCCAGCATTTT.

V is TRBV19 and J is TRBJ2-1, with D possibly called TRBD1 or TRBD2 (6 bases each). The CDR3 sequence is 16 residues long. V gave up 7 bases and J gave up 2 bases, with 18 bases separating them. In germline, CDR1 is LNHDA, CDR2 SQIVND (reference sequence). The CDR3 spells CASTGQRASAYNEQFF. CDR3 nucleotide sequence: TGTGCCAGTACCGGACAGCGGGCTAGCGCCTACAATGAGCAGTTCTTC.